The rows below give T cell receptor beta chains drawn from one sample of a study of blood T cell repertoires in COVID-19. TCRdb's copy holds only in-frame clones and misses some; the assay was immunoSEQ multiplex PCR. The sample has 40,000 to 55,000 clones; 87% are singletons. Sample: peripheral blood. These receptors all come from a man between 45 and 60 years old with active COVID-19. Each CDR3 is given with its conserved first and last residue. Fields, in order: J gene, D gene, clone size, V gene, CDR3 protein, CDR3 DNA. The D gene is left open where the match is weak. Clone size appears in some rows only: once, few, many, or a class for an expanded clone.

J: TRBJ1-2
D: NA
size: NA
V: TRBV5-1
CDR3: CASSLNGNYGYTF
DNA: TGCGCCAGCAGCTTGAACGGTAACTATGGCTACACCTTC

J: TRBJ2-3
D: NA
size: NA
V: TRBV7-8
CDR3: CASSLIPSTDTQYF
DNA: TGTGCCAGCAGCTTAATCCCTAGTACAGATACGCAGTATTTT

J: TRBJ2-7
D: NA
size: NA
V: TRBV11-2
CDR3: CASSLDPDRRSYEQYF
DNA: TGTGCCAGCAGCTTAGATCCCGACAGGAGGTCCTACGAGCAGTACTTC

J: TRBJ1-6
D: NA
size: NA
V: TRBV12-3/TRBV12-4
CDR3: CASSSYNSPLHF
DNA: TGTGCCTCCTCCTCCTATAATTCACCCCTCCACTTT

J: TRBJ2-7
D: TRBD2
size: NA
V: TRBV5-1
CDR3: CASRAGAYEQYF
DNA: TGCGCCAGTAGAGCGGGAGCCTACGAGCAGTACTTC

J: TRBJ1-1
D: NA
size: once
V: TRBV10-3
CDR3: CAISDRGDTEAFF
DNA: TGTGCCATCAGTGACAGGGGTGACACTGAAGCTTTCTTT

J: TRBJ2-3
D: TRBD1
size: NA
V: TRBV27
CDR3: CASSFVGTGGSDTQYF
DNA: TGTGCCAGCAGTTTTGTCGGGACAGGGGGCTCGGATACGCAGTATTTT

J: TRBJ2-1
D: NA
size: once
V: TRBV5-1
CDR3: CASSPGTGTSYNEQFF
DNA: TGCGCCAGCAGCCCCGGTACGGGAACTTCCTACAATGAGCAGTTCTTC

J: TRBJ2-7
D: NA
size: NA
V: TRBV10-3
CDR3: CAISESTGPYEQYF
DNA: TGTGCCATCAGTGAGTCAACAGGGCCATACGAGCAGTACTTC

J: TRBJ1-2
D: NA
size: many
V: TRBV10-3
CDR3: CAISEAVGGYTF
DNA: TGTGCCATCAGTGAGGCGGTGGGTGGCTACACCTTC

J: TRBJ2-5
D: NA
size: NA
V: TRBV6-1
CDR3: CASSERRGRPQETQYF
DNA: TGTGCCAGCAGTGAACGGAGGGGTCGACCACAAGAGACCCAGTACTTC

J: TRBJ1-2
D: NA
size: NA
V: TRBV3-1/TRBV3-2
CDR3: CASSQDIDFTGGYTF
DNA: TGTGCCAGCAGCCAAGATATCGACTTTACGGGGGGCTACACCTTC

J: TRBJ1-2
D: NA
size: NA
V: TRBV5-1
CDR3: CASSLALGADGYTF
DNA: TGCGCCAGCAGCTTGGCCTTGGGGGCGGACGGCTACACCTTC

J: TRBJ2-1
D: TRBD2
size: NA
V: TRBV7-9
CDR3: CASNPKGTSGRNEQFF
DNA: TGTGCCAGCAACCCAAAGGGGACTAGTGGAAGGAATGAGCAGTTCTTC

J: TRBJ2-1
D: TRBD2
size: NA
V: TRBV7-2
CDR3: CASRTGTSGAYNEQFF
DNA: TGTGCCAGCAGAACCGGGACTAGCGGAGCTTACAATGAGCAGTTCTTC

J: TRBJ1-2
D: NA
size: NA
V: TRBV27
CDR3: CASSLSGRGLRYGYTF
DNA: TGTGCCAGCAGTTTATCGGGAAGGGGTCTGCGGTATGGCTACACCTTC

J: TRBJ2-1
D: NA
size: once
V: TRBV24-1
CDR3: CATSDVQGGGSEQFF
DNA: TGTGCCACCAGTGATGTCCAGGGAGGAGGGAGTGAGCAGTTCTTC

J: TRBJ2-3
D: NA
size: NA
V: TRBV20-1
CDR3: CSALGENTQYF
DNA: TGCAGTGCCCTAGGAGAGAATACGCAGTATTTT

J: TRBJ1-2
D: NA
size: NA
V: TRBV29-1
CDR3: CSVSASLANYGYTF
DNA: TGCAGCGTTTCTGCCTCTTTAGCTAACTATGGCTACACCTTC

J: TRBJ2-7
D: NA
size: NA
V: TRBV6-5
CDR3: CASSIGGSGYEQYF
DNA: TGTGCCAGCAGTATTGGGGGGTCCGGCTACGAGCAGTACTTC

J: TRBJ1-2
D: TRBD1
size: NA
V: TRBV2
CDR3: CASKDRGGYTF
DNA: TGTGCCAGCAAGGACAGGGGCGGCTACACCTTC

J: TRBJ2-5
D: NA
size: NA
V: TRBV11-2
CDR3: CASSPGSRREETQYF
DNA: TGTGCCAGCAGCCCAGGGTCGAGGAGAGAAGAGACTCAGTACTTC

J: TRBJ2-1
D: NA
size: NA
V: TRBV21-1
CDR3: CASSKVLQAGGKTTNNEQFF
DNA: TGTGCCAGCAGCAAAGTCTTGCAAGCGGGAGGGAAGACAACGAACAATGAGCAGTTCTTC

J: TRBJ2-1
D: TRBD2
size: NA
V: TRBV4-3
CDR3: CASSHDRLAGGIEQFF
DNA: TGCGCCAGCAGCCATGATCGACTAGCGGGGGGTATTGAGCAGTTCTTC

J: TRBJ2-5
D: NA
size: NA
V: TRBV13
CDR3: CASSSGGETQYF
DNA: TGTGCCAGCAGTTCCGGAGGGGAGACCCAGTACTTC

J: TRBJ2-3
D: NA
size: few
V: TRBV7-6
CDR3: CASSLIQGTQYF
DNA: TGTGCCAGCAGCTTAATTCAGGGTACGCAGTATTTT

J: TRBJ2-3
D: TRBD2
size: NA
V: TRBV5-4
CDR3: CASSLTSGSQDTQYF
DNA: TGTGCCAGCAGCTTAACTAGCGGGAGCCAAGATACGCAGTATTTT

J: TRBJ2-1
D: TRBD2
size: few
V: TRBV4-2
CDR3: CASSQDTERGGSYNEQFF
DNA: TGTGCCAGCAGCCAAGATACTGAGCGGGGGGGCTCCTACAATGAGCAGTTCTTC

J: TRBJ1-1
D: TRBD1
size: NA
V: TRBV7-9
CDR3: CASSIQGLENTEAFF
DNA: TGTGCCAGCAGCATACAGGGGCTCGAGAACACTGAAGCTTTCTTT

J: TRBJ2-3
D: TRBD2
size: NA
V: TRBV7-2
CDR3: CASTLSGGVTDTQYF
DNA: TGTGCCAGCACCCTTAGCGGGGGGGTAACAGATACGCAGTATTTT

J: TRBJ2-7
D: NA
size: NA
V: TRBV3-1/TRBV3-2
CDR3: CASRGLNGEQYF
DNA: TGTGCCAGCAGAGGACTGAATGGGGAGCAGTACTTC

J: TRBJ2-7
D: NA
size: NA
V: TRBV6-1
CDR3: CASSEVLNEQYF
DNA: TGTGCCAGCAGTGAAGTACTAAACGAGCAGTACTTC

J: TRBJ1-2
D: TRBD1
size: NA
V: TRBV4-2
CDR3: CASSLGGTPYGYTF
DNA: TGTGCCAGCAGCCTAGGGGGCACCCCTTATGGCTACACCTTC

J: TRBJ2-3
D: NA
size: once
V: TRBV29-1
CDR3: CSTLGEAGSGTQYF
DNA: TGCAGCACCCTAGGGGAGGCAGGGTCGGGTACGCAGTATTTT

J: TRBJ2-2
D: TRBD2
size: NA
V: TRBV5-1
CDR3: CACTQGTSGTGELFF
DNA: TGCGCCTGCACTCAAGGGACTAGCGGGACCGGGGAGCTGTTTTTT

J: TRBJ1-1
D: NA
size: NA
V: TRBV9
CDR3: CASSPRPLNTEAFF
DNA: TGTGCCAGCAGCCCGAGGCCTTTGAACACTGAAGCTTTCTTT

J: TRBJ2-7
D: NA
size: NA
V: TRBV13
CDR3: CASSWGRTYEQYF
DNA: TGTGCCAGCAGCTGGGGCAGAACCTACGAGCAGTACTTC

J: TRBJ1-2
D: TRBD1
size: NA
V: TRBV5-1
CDR3: CASSLDRGYEYGYTF
DNA: TGCGCCAGCAGCTTAGACAGGGGGTATGAGTATGGCTACACCTTC

J: TRBJ2-3
D: NA
size: NA
V: TRBV10-3
CDR3: CAARTAINTDTQYF
DNA: TGTGCCGCAAGGACAGCGATAAACACAGATACGCAGTATTTT

J: TRBJ2-7
D: TRBD1
size: NA
V: TRBV29-1
CDR3: CSVAGTGDSSAEQYF
DNA: TGCAGCGTCGCCGGGACAGGGGACAGCAGCGCCGAGCAGTACTTC

J: TRBJ1-2
D: TRBD1
size: NA
V: TRBV25-1
CDR3: CASSGDSQGYTF
DNA: TGTGCCAGCAGTGGGGACAGTCAGGGCTACACCTTC

J: TRBJ1-6
D: NA
size: NA
V: TRBV7-6
CDR3: CASSFTAPLHF
DNA: TGTGCCAGCAGCTTTACAGCTCCCCTCCACTTT

J: TRBJ1-1
D: NA
size: NA
V: TRBV19
CDR3: CASSYRALEAFF
DNA: TGTGCCAGTAGTTACAGAGCATTAGAAGCTTTCTTT

J: TRBJ2-3
D: NA
size: NA
V: TRBV7-2
CDR3: CASSPQVVRTDTQYF
DNA: TGTGCCAGCAGCCCGCAGGTAGTTCGAACAGATACGCAGTATTTT

J: TRBJ2-1
D: TRBD1
size: NA
V: TRBV9
CDR3: CASSVGQGARANNEQFF
DNA: TGTGCCAGCAGCGTAGGACAGGGGGCCCGAGCGAACAATGAGCAGTTCTTC

J: TRBJ1-1
D: NA
size: NA
V: TRBV7-9
CDR3: CAGQGRWNTEAFF
DNA: TGTGCCGGCCAGGGGAGATGGAACACTGAAGCTTTCTTT

J: TRBJ1-6
D: TRBD1
size: NA
V: TRBV27
CDR3: CASSPGTGVNSPLHF
DNA: TGTGCCAGCAGTCCGGGGACAGGGGTTAATTCACCCCTCCACTTT

J: TRBJ1-1
D: NA
size: NA
V: TRBV5-4
CDR3: CASSETTVNTEAFF
DNA: TGTGCCAGCAGCGAGACTACAGTGAACACTGAAGCTTTCTTT

J: TRBJ2-5
D: NA
size: NA
V: TRBV10-3
CDR3: CATRGEVQETQYF
DNA: TGTGCCACCCGGGGAGAAGTACAAGAGACCCAGTACTTC

J: TRBJ1-1
D: NA
size: NA
V: TRBV30
CDR3: CACWSGRRGGTEAFF
DNA: TGTGCCTGTTGGTCGGGTAGGAGGGGGGGCACTGAAGCTTTCTTT

J: TRBJ1-2
D: TRBD1
size: NA
V: TRBV5-6
CDR3: CASSLGAGGTNYGYTF
DNA: TGTGCCAGCAGCTTGGGAGCAGGGGGGACTAACTATGGCTACACCTTC

J: TRBJ2-7
D: TRBD1
size: NA
V: TRBV29-1
CDR3: CSVWDSPYEQYF
DNA: TGCAGCGTTTGGGACAGCCCCTACGAGCAGTACTTC

J: TRBJ1-2
D: NA
size: NA
V: TRBV30
CDR3: CALGNQGFF
DNA: TGTGCTTTGGGGAATCAGGGCTTCTTC

J: TRBJ1-3
D: TRBD1
size: NA
V: TRBV5-1
CDR3: CASSPGQGENTIYF
DNA: TGCGCCAGCAGCCCAGGACAGGGGGAAAACACCATATATTTT

J: TRBJ2-5
D: TRBD1
size: NA
V: TRBV15
CDR3: CATSRYTGAGETQYF
DNA: TGTGCCACCAGCAGATACACAGGGGCAGGGGAGACCCAGTACTTC

J: TRBJ2-7
D: TRBD1
size: NA
V: TRBV5-8
CDR3: CASRPGGSGTALPKQYF
DNA: TGTGCCAGCAGACCTGGCGGCTCCGGGACAGCCCTTCCCAAGCAGTACTTC

J: TRBJ1-2
D: NA
size: medium-sized
V: TRBV6-5
CDR3: CASSYSQVGPNYGYTF
DNA: TGTGCCAGCAGTTACTCACAGGTGGGCCCTAACTATGGCTACACCTTC

J: TRBJ2-7
D: TRBD2
size: NA
V: TRBV7-2
CDR3: CASSLGGGPYEQYF
DNA: TGTGCCAGCAGCTTAGGCGGGGGTCCCTACGAGCAGTACTTC

J: TRBJ2-3
D: NA
size: NA
V: TRBV2
CDR3: CASSEARLTQYF
DNA: TGTGCCAGCAGTGAGGCTAGGCTCACGCAGTATTTT

J: TRBJ2-2
D: NA
size: NA
V: TRBV7-9
CDR3: CASLGVTTGELFF
DNA: TGTGCCAGCCTAGGGGTTACGACTGGGGAGCTGTTTTTT